This is a list of T cell receptor beta chains from one sample in a study of CD8+CD57+ T cells in acquired aplastic anemia. A single record per CDR3 protein comes from TCRdb applying MiXCR to the reads. The table shows over 150,000 distinct CDR3 sequences, with 63% occurring only once. The specimen was sorted CD4+, CD8+, or CD8+CD57+ T cells (not recorded which) from PBMCs. The receptors derive from a human donor with aplastic anemia. The CDR3 runs from the conserved cysteine through the conserved F or W. Each record gives: D gene, CDR3 length, V gene, clone size, J gene, CDR3 DNA, CDR3 protein. A D gene is named only where the DNA matches it firmly. The size of a clone is reported for some rows only, either as once, few or many, or as a class for expanded clones.

.,15,TRBV11-2,many,TRBJ1-5,TGTGCCAGCAGCTTAGATCTGACAGACAATCAGCCCCAGCATTTT,CASSLDLTDNQPQHF
.,17,TRBV5-1,.,TRBJ2-3,TGCGCCAGCAGCTTCTCGGGCGTAAAACAGTACACAGATACGCAGTATTTT,CASSFSGVKQYTDTQYF
.,14,TRBV2,.,TRBJ2-7,TGTGCCAGCAGTGAAGGGCGGGCAGGGTTGGTGCAGTACTTC,CASSEGRAGLVQYF
TRBD1,14,TRBV4-3,.,TRBJ1-2,TGCGCCAGCAGCCAAAGGGACAGCCGCTATGGCTACACCTTC,CASSQRDSRYGYTF
.,15,TRBV6-5,many,TRBJ2-7,TGTGCCAGCAGTTACTCGACTGGCGGGACCTACGAGCAGTACTTC,CASSYSTGGTYEQYF
.,13,TRBV7-2,.,TRBJ1-3,TGTGCCAGCAGCTTGATGACAGGAAACACCATATATTTT,CASSLMTGNTIYF
.,13,TRBV29-1,.,TRBJ2-7,TGCAGCTTAGATCCTTCTAGCTCCTACGAGCAGTACTTC,CSLDPSSSYEQYF
.,11,TRBV15,many,TRBJ2-7,TGTGCCACCGGAAGCCCCTACGAGCAGTACTTC,CATGSPYEQYF
.,14,TRBV3-1,many,TRBJ1-5,TGTGCCAGCAGCCAAGATACGAGCAATCAGCCCCAGCATTTT,CASSQDTSNQPQHF
TRBD1,16,TRBV7-4,.,TRBJ2-5,TGTGCCAGCAGTTTAGAACCGGGACAGGATAGGGAGACCCAGTACTTC,CASSLEPGQDRETQYF